The 31 T cell receptor beta chains below all came from one sample that was sequenced in a study of blood T cell repertoires in COVID-19. Assay: immunoSEQ multiplex PCR; the TCRdb copy retains only in-frame clones and omits some. Here the sample spans approximately 440,000 clones, roughly 87% being singletons. Sequenced input: PBMCs or T cells enriched from blood (not recorded which). All receptors derive from a young man who had recovered from COVID-19.

The gene calls are TRBV5-4 and TRBJ1-6; the D is unclear. Trimming took off 1 base at V and 9 bases at J, with 14 bases between the two ends. From germline, CDR1 is SGHNT and CDR2 YYREEE (reference sequence). The length of the CDR3 is 15 residues. The DNA for the CDR3 is TGTGCCAGCAGCTTGTTCCCCGAGGGAGGTTCACCCCTCCACTTT. This translates into CASSLFPEGGSPLHF. The variable domain in full, with the rest retrieved from reference TRBV5-4 and TRBJ1-6, is ETGVTQSPTHLIKTRGQQVTLRCSSQSGHNTVSWYQQALGQGPQFIFQYYREEENGRGNFPPRFSGLQFPNYSSELNVNALELDDSALYLCASSLFPEGGSPLHFGNGTRLTVT.

V is TRBV6-5 and J is TRBJ1-6; 8 bases map to TRBD1. CDR3 length equals 13 residues. Germline loops: CDR1 MNHEY, CDR2 SVGAGI. V lost 6 bases and J lost 7; bases outside the gene matches: 2. The CDR3 is CASSRQGNSPLHF. The CDR3 DNA sequence: TGTGCCAGCAGCAGACAGGGGAATTCACCCCTCCACTTT.

In the case of this clone: The germline gene is not matched at one end of the junction; a read error may be the cause. The chain combines TRBV6-5 with TRBJ1-5, with 10 nucleotides matching TRBD1. The germline CDR1 and CDR2 sequences are MNHEY and SVGAGI. CDR3 length: 15 amino acids. This CDR3 is CASSSETGGKQPQHF. The CDR3 nucleotides are TGTGCCAGCAGTTCGGAGACAGGGGGCAAACAGCCCCAGCATTTT.

The chain recombines TRBV3-1 (or the pseudogene TRBV3-2) with TRBJ2-5; 7 positions agree with TRBD1. Germline loops: CDR1 LGHDT, CDR2 YNNKEL (reference sequence). V shed 5 bases, J shed 1 base, and the junction held 13 bases outside the gene matches. This CDR3 is 17 amino acids long. The CDR3 DNA is TGTGCCAGCAGCTTAATTAAGGGAAGACAGGGCCAAGAGACCCAGTACTTC. It yields the protein CASSLIKGRQGQETQYF.

The count of this clone is one. This sequence joins TRBV11-1 and TRBJ2-1; 8 nucleotides align to TRBD2. The CDR3 consists of 15 residues. Trimming removed 5 bases from V and 4 bases from J; junction bases left unmatched: 7. Germline CDR1 reads SGHAT; CDR2 reads FQDESV (reference sequence). CDR3 DNA: TGTGCCAGCAGCCCGAGCGGGAGCGCGTACAATGAGCAGTTCTTC. Its protein product is CASSPSGSAYNEQFF.

The chain uses TRBV28 and TRBJ1-2; 7 nucleotides line up with TRBD1. Germline values: CDR1 MDHEN, CDR2 SYDVKM. CDR3 size: 14 residues. The V segment lost 5 bases and the J segment 2 bases; nucleotides outside the gene matches: 5. The CDR3 region has the DNA TGTGCCAGCAGTCCAAACAGGGGCAACTATGGCTACACCTTC. Translated: CASSPNRGNYGYTF.

The chain couples TRBV14 to TRBJ2-1; D not resolved. The length of the CDR3 is 15 residues. Trimming removed 5 bases at V and 4 bases at J, with 15 bases between. Germline CDR1 SGHDN, CDR2 FVKESK. CDR3 in amino acids: CASSERRYSYNEQFF. CDR3 nucleotide sequence: TGTGCCAGCAGCGAGAGGCGGTATTCTTACAATGAGCAGTTCTTC.

This clone has more than one count but fewer than ten. The rearrangement joins TRBV5-5 to TRBJ2-2; 10 bases line up with TRBD2. J lost 5 bases, V lost 7 bases, and 8 bases had no gene match. The germline V gene encodes CDR1 SGHKS and CDR2 YYEKEE (reference sequence). The CDR3 runs 15 residues. Here the CDR3 DNA reads TGTGCCAGCGGTCGACTAGCGGGCGCAACCGGGGAGCTGTTTTTT. It translates to CASGRLAGATGELFF.

The genes are TRBV7-2 and TRBJ1-1, with 8 positions matching TRBD1. This CDR3 contains 15 residues. Per the germline V gene, CDR1 is SGHTA and CDR2 is FQGNSA. V dropped 5 bases and J dropped 1; count of bases not matched to a gene: 6. CDR3 coding DNA: TGTGCCAGCAGCCCAAGGGGACAGGAGAACACTGAAGCTTTCTTT. Its protein is CASSPRGQENTEAFF.

The chain combines TRBV5-5 with TRBJ2-6; 7 bases agree with TRBD1. J lost 1 base, V lost 6 bases, and 13 bases had no gene match. Germline V lookup: CDR1 SGHKS, CDR2 YYEKEE (reference sequence). There are 18 residues in the CDR3. CDR3 amino acids: CASTGRGTDGSGANVLTF. As DNA, the CDR3 is TGTGCCAGCACCGGTAGGGGGACAGATGGGTCTGGGGCCAACGTCCTGACTTTC.

The V and J genes are TRBV28 and TRBJ1-2; the match to TRBD1 covers 10 bases. Germline V gene data show CDR1 as MDHEN and CDR2 as SYDVKM. The ends lost 4 bases at V and 7 bases at J; junction bases unmatched: 6. The CDR3 runs 14 residues. CDR3 residues: CASSYGDRGIGYTF. The CDR3 DNA sequence: TGTGCCAGCAGTTATGGGGACAGGGGTATTGGCTACACCTTC.

The chain combines TRBV29-1 with TRBJ2-1; TRBD2 matches at 7 bases. V shed 8 bases and J 9 bases; nucleotides not matched to a gene: 13. There are 13 residues in the CDR3. Germline CDR1 SQVTM, CDR2 ANQGSEA. The CDR3 coding sequence is TGCAGCTCCCGACTAGCAGTCTACGGTGAGCAGTTCTTC. It encodes CSSRLAVYGEQFF.

This clone has a handful of counts. V usage is TRBV27 and J usage is TRBJ1-1; possibly TRBD1 for D (6 bases). The V and J ends lost 6 bases and 4 bases respectively, with 15 bases between them. Per the germline V gene, CDR1 is MNHEY and CDR2 is SMNVEV (reference sequence). The CDR3 consists of 14 residues. The CDR3 is CASSPTTGLTEAFF. The CDR3 DNA reads TGTGCCAGCAGCCCAACGACAGGTCTCACTGAAGCTTTCTTT.

This rearrangement joins TRBV19 to TRBJ1-6; D may be TRBD1 (5 bases). Germline V gene data show CDR1 as LNHDA and CDR2 as SQIVND (reference sequence). This CDR3 has 14 amino acids. V lost 6 bases and J 7 bases, leaving 13 bases between the germline ends. CDR3 sequence reads: CASRPGQTNSPLHF. Written as DNA, the CDR3 is TGTGCCAGTAGGCCCGGACAAACAAATTCACCCCTCCACTTT.

As concerns this clone: It is unclear where the CDR3 begins or ends on the DNA, so no DNA is shown, and the CDR3 is as TCRdb lists it. V and J are TRBV21-1 and TRBJ2-3; TRBD2 is the table's D call and was not checked against the DNA. TRBV21-1 constitutes a pseudogene. The CDR3 length equals 20 residues, ends included. The CDR3 loop is CASSKSAPRRWGGGTDTQYF.

The J gene is TRBJ2-7, the V gene TRBV5-1; 10 bases agree with TRBD2. This CDR3 spans 15 amino acids. V was pared by 1 base and J by 6 bases, with 7 bases of the junction left unmatched. The germline gives CDR1 SGHRS, CDR2 YFSETQ. The CDR3 loop is CASSLRTSGGSEQYF. The CDR3 DNA follows: TGCGCCAGCAGCTTGAGGACTAGCGGTGGATCCGAGCAGTACTTC.

The chain has TRBV3-1 (or the pseudogene TRBV3-2) and TRBJ2-5, with 7 bases matching TRBD2. V trimming: 4 bases; J trimming: 5 bases; junction bases outside the gene matches: 10. The CDR3 covers 15 residues. CDR1 is LGHDT, CDR2 YNNKEL, per germline (reference sequence). The CDR3 DNA sequence: TGTGCCAGCAGCCGGGGCGGGGGATCTTGGGAGACCCAGTACTTC. It encodes CASSRGGGSWETQYF.

The genes are TRBV6-5 and TRBJ1-3; D possibly corresponds to TRBD1 (6 bases). Germline V gene data show CDR1 as MNHEY and CDR2 as SVGAGI. V was shortened by 6 bases and J by 5 bases, with 17 bases between the two germline ends. This CDR3 contains 15 residues. In DNA form, the CDR3 reads TGTGCCAGCAGGTCCGCAACAGGGTCCAGAAACACCATATATTTT. Its translation: CASRSATGSRNTIYF.

This clone has only one observation. V usage is TRBV2 and J usage is TRBJ2-7, with 7 bases aligning to TRBD2. CDR3 size: 13 residues. V lost 10 bases, J lost 2 bases, and 8 bases stayed unmatched. CDR1 and CDR2 from the germline V gene are SNHLY and FYNNEI. In DNA, the CDR3 is TGTGCCACCTCAAGCGGGACTACCTACGAGCAGTACTTC. This codes for CATSSGTTYEQYF.

The chain uses TRBV28 and TRBJ1-4, with D unresolved. Germline CDR1 reads MDHEN; CDR2 reads SYDVKM. Trimming pared 4 bases from V and 4 bases from J, leaving 19 bases between. The CDR3 sequence is 17 residues long. CDR3 amino acids: CASSSLFIRQNNEKLFF. The DNA of the CDR3 is TGTGCCAGCAGTTCGTTGTTTATTCGACAAAATAATGAAAAACTGTTTTTT.

The chain links TRBV5-5 to TRBJ1-3; D is undetermined. V lost 0 bases and J lost 4, with 8 bases in between. CDR1 and CDR2 (germline): SGHKS, YYEKEE (reference sequence). The CDR3 spans 14 residues. CDR3 loop: CASSLEQWGNTIYF. The CDR3 nucleotides are TGTGCCAGCAGCTTGGAACAGTGGGGAAACACCATATATTTT.

This chain links TRBV7-8 with TRBJ2-1, with D unclear. V lost 6 bases and J lost 4, with 10 bases in between. Germline V CDR1 and CDR2: SGHVS, FQNEAQ. The CDR3 contains 13 residues. Here the CDR3 DNA reads TGTGCCAGCAGGCACAGAGAGTACAATGAGCAGTTCTTC. This gives the protein CASRHREYNEQFF.

The V and J genes are TRBV30 and TRBJ2-1; D not resolved. Germline CDR1 GTSNPN, CDR2 SVGIG (reference sequence). Between the trimmed V and J ends, which lost 3 bases and 5 bases, there was a span of 8 bases. The CDR3 is 12 residues long. DNA for the CDR3: TGTGCCTGGAGGGGTGGGCACAATGAGCAGTTCTTC. Amino acids: CAWRGGHNEQFF.

The V call is TRBV29-1, the J call TRBJ2-3; a weak D match, TRBD1 (6 bases). The germline gives CDR1 SQVTM, CDR2 ANQGSEA. There are 13 residues in the CDR3. The V end was cut by 4 bases, the J end by 2 bases, with 10 bases between. In nucleotides, the CDR3 is TGCAGCGTTGTTAGGGGGAACACAGATACGCAGTATTTT. It encodes CSVVRGNTDTQYF.

DNA for the CDR3: TGTGCCAGCAGATTACAGGGGGCTGGTAATGAAAAACTGTTTTTT. This sequence encodes CASRLQGAGNEKLFF. The chain uses TRBV5-5 and TRBJ1-4; 9 nucleotides match TRBD1. The junction had 6 bases not matched to a gene; V was cut back by 5 bases and J by 4 bases. Germline CDR1 is SGHKS and CDR2 is YYEKEE (reference sequence). CDR3 length: 15 amino acids.

This sequence joins TRBV5-6 and TRBJ1-5, with 7 bases fitting TRBD1. Germline values: CDR1 SGHDT, CDR2 YYEEEE. The junction had 7 bases not matched to a gene; V was cut back by 4 bases and J by 3 bases. This CDR3 has 15 amino acids. The CDR3 coding sequence is TGTGCCAGCAGCCCTGGACAGGTATACAATCAGCCCCAGCATTTT. The encoded protein is CASSPGQVYNQPQHF.

The J gene is TRBJ1-5, the V gene TRBV11-2; the D is unclear. Germline V gene data show CDR1 as SGHAT and CDR2 as FQNNGV. The CDR3 is 13 amino acids. V gave up 5 bases and J gave up 6 bases, with 11 bases separating them. CDR3 sequence reads: CASSPLRIQPQHF. CDR3 sequence (DNA): TGTGCCAGCAGCCCCCTGAGGATTCAGCCCCAGCATTTT. The variable domain in full, completed from reference TRBV11-2 and TRBJ1-5, reads EAGVAQSPRYKIIEKRQSVAFWCNPISGHATLYWYQQILGQGPKLLIQFQNNGVVDDSQLPKDRFSAERLKGVDSTLKIQPAKLEDSAVYLCASSPLRIQPQHFGDGTRLSIL.

This clone was detected once. The genes are TRBV5-5 and TRBJ1-2; 9 nucleotides agree with TRBD1. Germline trimming cut 2 bases from V and 4 bases from J; bases unmatched to any gene: 15. The CDR3 loop spans 18 amino acids. Germline CDR1 SGHKS, CDR2 YYEKEE (reference sequence). DNA for the CDR3: TGTGCCAGCAGCTTACAACCAGCCGGGACAGGGATCCCCTATGGCTACACCTTC. Protein sequence: CASSLQPAGTGIPYGYTF.

The chain combines TRBV3-1 (or the pseudogene TRBV3-2) with TRBJ1-5, with TRBD1 as a possible D gene (6 bases). The V end was cut by 3 bases, the J end by 3 bases, with 12 bases between. Germline V gene sequence: CDR1 LGHDT, CDR2 YNNKEL (reference sequence). CDR3 length: 15 amino acids. For the CDR3, the DNA is TGTGCCAGCAGCCAGGCACAGGGTGACAATCAGCCCCAGCATTTT. Translated: CASSQAQGDNQPQHF.

This chain connects TRBV19 to TRBJ1-2; D gene ambiguous. Trimming shortened V by 4 bases and J by 6 bases, and 12 bases separated the two germline ends. This CDR3 spans 13 amino acids. CDR1 is LNHDA and CDR2 is SQIVND in the germline V gene (reference sequence). The CDR3 spells CASSTPPIHGYTF. The CDR3 nucleotides read TGTGCCAGTAGTACCCCTCCTATACATGGCTACACCTTC.

The CDR3 region has the DNA TGTGCCAGCAGCCTACCGGGACAGAGGAACACTGAAGCTTTCTTT. This translates into CASSLPGQRNTEAFF. V and J are TRBV16 and TRBJ1-1; the match to TRBD1 covers 7 bases. CDR3 length equals 15 residues. The V segment lost 4 bases and the J segment 1 base; nucleotides outside the gene matches: 6. Germline CDR1 and CDR2: KGHSY and FQNENV.